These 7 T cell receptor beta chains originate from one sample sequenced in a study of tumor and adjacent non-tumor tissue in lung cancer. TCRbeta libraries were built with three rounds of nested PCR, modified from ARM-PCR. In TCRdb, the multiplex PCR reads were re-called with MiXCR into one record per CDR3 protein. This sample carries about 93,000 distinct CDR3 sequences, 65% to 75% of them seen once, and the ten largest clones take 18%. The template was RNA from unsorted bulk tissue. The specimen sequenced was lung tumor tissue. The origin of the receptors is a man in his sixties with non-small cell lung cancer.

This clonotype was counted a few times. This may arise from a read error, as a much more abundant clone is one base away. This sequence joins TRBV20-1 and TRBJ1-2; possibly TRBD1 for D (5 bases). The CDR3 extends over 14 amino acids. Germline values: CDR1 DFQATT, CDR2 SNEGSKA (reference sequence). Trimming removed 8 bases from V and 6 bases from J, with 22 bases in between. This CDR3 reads CSIPNGGRGNGYTF. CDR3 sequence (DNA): TGCAGTATTCCGAACGGGGGTAGAGGGAATGGCTACACCTTC.

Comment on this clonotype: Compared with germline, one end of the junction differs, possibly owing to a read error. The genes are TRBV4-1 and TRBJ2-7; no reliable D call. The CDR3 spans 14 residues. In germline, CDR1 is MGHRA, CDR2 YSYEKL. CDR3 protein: CASSQAGQRYVQYF. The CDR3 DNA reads TGCGCCAGCAGCCAAGCCGGCCAGCGCTACGTGCAGTATTTC.

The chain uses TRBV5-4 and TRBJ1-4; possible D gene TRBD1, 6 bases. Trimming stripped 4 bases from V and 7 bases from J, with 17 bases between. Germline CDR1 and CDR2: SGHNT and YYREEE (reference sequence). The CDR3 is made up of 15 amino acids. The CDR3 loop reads CASSMGHGTFEKLFF. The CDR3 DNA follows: TGTGCCAGCAGCATGGGACATGGGACTTTTGAAAAACTGTTTTTT.

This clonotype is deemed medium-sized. CDR3 nucleotide sequence: TGTGCCAGCAGCCAAGATATTGCGGGAGGCATCTACAATGAGCAGTTCTTC. Translation gives CASSQDIAGGIYNEQFF. V is TRBV4-2 and J is TRBJ2-1; TRBD2 matches 8 bases. This CDR3 has 17 amino acids. CDR1 LGHNA and CDR2 YNFKEQ come from the germline V gene. V shed 0 bases and J 3 bases; nucleotides not matched to a gene: 7.

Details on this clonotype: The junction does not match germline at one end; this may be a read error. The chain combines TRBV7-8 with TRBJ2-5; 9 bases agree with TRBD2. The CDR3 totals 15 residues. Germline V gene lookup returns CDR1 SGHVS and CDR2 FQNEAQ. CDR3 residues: CPSSLAGTSQGTQYF. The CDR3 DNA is TGTCCCAGCAGCTTAGCAGGGACTAGCCAGGGGACCCAATACTTC.

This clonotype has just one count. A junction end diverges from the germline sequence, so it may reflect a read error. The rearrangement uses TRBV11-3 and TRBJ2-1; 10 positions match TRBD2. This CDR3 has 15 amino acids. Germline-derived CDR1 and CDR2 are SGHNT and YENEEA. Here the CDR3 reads CAGSHGTSESHEQFF. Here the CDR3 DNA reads TGTGCCGGCAGTCACGGGACTAGCGAGAGCCATGAGCAGTTCTTC.

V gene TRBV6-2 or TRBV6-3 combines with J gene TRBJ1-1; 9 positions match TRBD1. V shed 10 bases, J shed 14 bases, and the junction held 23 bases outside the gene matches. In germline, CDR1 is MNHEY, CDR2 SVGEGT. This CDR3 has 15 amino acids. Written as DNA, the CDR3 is TGTGCCAACAGAGACCACAGGGGGCTCAACACTGAGGCCTTCTTT. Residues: CANRDHRGLNTEAFF.